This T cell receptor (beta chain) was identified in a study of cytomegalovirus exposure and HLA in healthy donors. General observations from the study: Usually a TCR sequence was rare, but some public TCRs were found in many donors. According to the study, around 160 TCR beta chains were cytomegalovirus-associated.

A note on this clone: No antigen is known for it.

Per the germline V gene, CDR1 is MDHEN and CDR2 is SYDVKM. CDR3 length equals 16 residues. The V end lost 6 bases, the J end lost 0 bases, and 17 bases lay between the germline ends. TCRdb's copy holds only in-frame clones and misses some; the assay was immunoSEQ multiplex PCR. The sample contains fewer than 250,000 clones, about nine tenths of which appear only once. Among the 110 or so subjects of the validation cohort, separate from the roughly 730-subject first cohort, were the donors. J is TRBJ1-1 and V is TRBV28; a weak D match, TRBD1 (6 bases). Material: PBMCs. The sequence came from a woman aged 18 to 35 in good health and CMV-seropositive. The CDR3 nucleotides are TGTGCCAGCAGCCGGGACATTCCTTCGATGAACACTGAAGCTTTCTTT. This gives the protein CASSRDIPSMNTEAFF. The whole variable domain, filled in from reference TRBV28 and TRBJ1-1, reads DVKVTQSSRYLVKRTGEKVFLECVQDMDHENMFWYRQDPGLGLRLIYFSYDVKMKEKGDIPEGYSVSREKKERFSLILESASTNQTSMYLCASSRDIPSMNTEAFFGQGTRLTVV.